A single sample is the source of the 25 T cell receptor beta chains below, sequenced in a study of regulatory T cells in long-lasting Graves disease (dated by TCRdb to about 2021). Library prep was done by multiplex PCR. The instrument was an Illumina HiSeq 4000. To build TCR beta libraries, CDR3 regions were amplified by Arm-PCR using iRepertoire HTBI primers. In-frame beta chains were kept once TCRdb had trimmed the public reads at Q25 with fastp and called clones with MiXCR. Rows merge per CDR3 protein into single entries with the most common DNA and genes. The sample table shows around 400,000 distinct CDR3 sequences, and 15% are seen once. In total, the top ten clones hold roughly 8% of the sample. The sample's time point label, decoded: newly diagnosed GD, antithyroid drugs for less than 3 months. RNA was extracted from PBMCs in TRIzol for both TCR sequencing and RNA sequencing. This same sample was also taken into another study, of T cells in Graves' hyperthyroidism and ophthalmopathy.

Sequenced here: peripheral blood mononuclear cells (PBMCs), sampled at new diagnosis, from a patient treated with antithyroid drugs. These TCRs come from a woman aged 35 to 49 with Graves disease. Donor details come from another sample of the same person, matched by shared clones.

There are many counts of this clonotype. The CDR3 DNA follows: TGTGCCAGCAGTGAAACGTCACAGAACACTGAAGCTTTCTTT. It is translated as CASSETSQNTEAFF. The genes are TRBV2 and TRBJ1-1, with no clear D. Germline values: CDR1 SNHLY, CDR2 FYNNEI. The CDR3 runs 14 residues. The ends were cut back, 2 bases at V and 1 base at J, with 8 bases in the middle. The full variable domain, with the rest looked up from reference TRBV2 and TRBJ1-1, is EPEVTQTPSHQVTQMGQEVILRCVPISNHLYFYWYRQILGQKVEFLVSFYNNEISEKSEIFDDQFSVERPDGSNFTLKIRSTKLEDSAMYFCASSETSQNTEAFFGQGTRLTVV.

This clonotype was found many times. For the CDR3, the DNA is TGTGCCAGTTCAATTTCAGCGGGATGGTACGAGCAGTACTTC. Its protein product is CASSISAGWYEQYF. J is TRBJ2-7 and V is TRBV27, with TRBD2 identical over 7 bases. This CDR3 region has 14 residues. Germline V lookup: CDR1 MNHEY, CDR2 SMNVEV (reference sequence). Germline trimming cut 9 bases from V and 4 bases from J; bases unmatched to any gene: 12.

This chain connects TRBV12-3 or TRBV12-4 to TRBJ1-2; D uncertain. Trimming took off 5 bases at V and 6 bases at J, with 10 bases between the two ends. CDR3 length: 12 amino acids. The CDR3 DNA is TGTGCCAGCAGTGAAACTTTAGATGGCTACACCTTC. Translation gives CASSETLDGYTF.

For this clonotype: Possible read error: a much larger clone is one base away. The chain uses TRBV6-2 or TRBV6-3 and TRBJ2-3; TRBD2 matches at 8 bases. Trimming cost V 5 bases and J 0 bases; bases outside gene matches: 7. The CDR3 is made up of 16 amino acids. CDR1 is MNHEY and CDR2 is SVGEGT in the germline V gene. The CDR3 DNA is TGTGCCAGCAGTAGCGGGAGTTACGCTAGCACAGATACGCAGTATTTT. Protein sequence: CASSSGSYASTDTQYF.

The chain joins TRBV20-1 to TRBJ2-1; the match to TRBD2 covers 8 bases. The V segment lost 1 base and the J segment 5 bases; nucleotides outside the gene matches: 4. The length of the CDR3 is 14 residues. The V gene's germline CDR1 is DFQATT and CDR2 SNEGSKA (reference sequence). The CDR3 nucleotides read TGCAGTGCTAGAGTCGGGAGGGCCGACAATGAGCAGTTCTTC. The encoded protein is CSARVGRADNEQFF.

Ten or more counts support this clonotype. The V and J genes are TRBV30 and TRBJ2-1, with 11 nucleotides matching TRBD2. Germline-derived CDR1 and CDR2 are GTSNPN and SVGIG (reference sequence). Unmatched junction bases numbered 9, after V lost 0 bases and J lost 11 bases. CDR3 length: 15 amino acids. The CDR3 loop reads CAWSVGASGRPQQFF. CDR3 bases: TGTGCCTGGAGTGTGGGTGCTAGCGGGAGGCCCCAGCAGTTCTTC.

This clonotype came up a few times. The chain joins TRBV10-3 to TRBJ1-1, with D unresolved. The CDR3 spans 15 residues. Germline V gene lookup returns CDR1 ENHRY and CDR2 SYGVKD. With 3 bases removed from V and 0 bases from J, the gap between germline ends came to 11 bases. The CDR3 sequence is CAISEFPGLNTEAFF. CDR3 DNA: TGTGCCATCAGTGAATTTCCGGGGTTGAACACTGAAGCTTTCTTT.

The rearrangement joins TRBV19 to TRBJ1-6; 7 nucleotides line up with TRBD1. Germline values: CDR1 LNHDA, CDR2 SQIVND (reference sequence). The V gene end was trimmed by 5 bases and the J gene end by 5 bases; junction bases not matched to a gene: 6. This CDR3 has 15 amino acids. The CDR3 DNA reads TGTGCCAGTAGTGGCCGGGACAGTGATAATTCACCCCTCCACTTT. Its protein product is CASSGRDSDNSPLHF.

This clonotype appeared many times. The chain combines TRBV12-3 or TRBV12-4 with TRBJ2-7, with 8 nucleotides matching TRBD1. The CDR3 sequence is 13 residues long. J gave up 8 bases and V 6 bases, and 9 bases lay outside the gene matches. CDR3 region: CASSPRGTGQQYF. CDR3 nucleotide sequence: TGTGCCAGCAGCCCCCGCGGGACAGGTCAGCAGTACTTC.

This clonotype has only a few counts. This chain joins TRBV4-2 and TRBJ1-6; 7 nucleotides align to TRBD1. The CDR3 sequence is 18 residues long. V gave up 2 bases and J gave up 9 bases; unmatched junction bases: 16. The germline V gene encodes CDR1 LGHNA and CDR2 YNFKEQ. DNA for the CDR3: TGTGCCAGCAGCCAACGCTACTTACAGGGGATCTTAAGTTCACCCCTCCACTTT. Translated, it gives CASSQRYLQGILSSPLHF.

This clonotype has at least ten counts. This chain connects TRBV11-2 to TRBJ2-1; 8 nucleotides line up with TRBD2. CDR1 and CDR2 from the germline V gene are SGHAT and FQNNGV. V trimming: 3 bases; J trimming: 5 bases; junction bases outside the gene matches: 6. This CDR3 comprises 15 residues. CDR3 amino acids: CASSFGAGENNEQFF. The CDR3 DNA reads as TGTGCCAGCAGCTTCGGAGCGGGAGAAAACAATGAGCAGTTCTTC.

Worth noting for this clonotype: Relative to the germline gene, one junction end is altered; a read error may explain this. This chain connects TRBV6-4 to TRBJ2-7; TRBD2 is a possible D gene (5 bases). CDR3 length: 14 residues. In germline, CDR1 is MRHNA, CDR2 SNTAGT. The CDR3 loop is CASSSGSPFYEQYF. The CDR3, as DNA: TGTGCCAGCAGTTCGGGGAGCCCCTTCTACGAGCAGTACTTT.

CDR3 DNA sequence: TGTGCCAGCAGACCTACCGGGACAGCTAACTATGGCTACACCTTC. This sequence encodes CASRPTGTANYGYTF. V gene TRBV2 combines with J gene TRBJ1-2, with 7 positions matching TRBD1. This CDR3 region has 15 residues. The V gene's germline CDR1 is SNHLY and CDR2 FYNNEI. Trimming took 6 bases from V and 0 from J; bases not matched to a gene: 7. The complete variable domain, with remaining parts taken from reference TRBV2 and TRBJ1-2, reads EPEVTQTPSHQVTQMGQEVILRCVPISNHLYFYWYRQILGQKVEFLVSFYNNEISEKSEIFDDQFSVERPDGSNFTLKIRSTKLEDSAMYFCASRPTGTANYGYTFGSGTRLTVV.

Many counts were recorded for this clonotype. The chain joins TRBV28 to TRBJ2-7, with 7 bases lining up with TRBD2. Trimming removed 10 bases from V and 8 bases from J; junction bases left unmatched: 11. Germline CDR1 MDHEN, CDR2 SYDVKM. This CDR3 has 12 residues. The CDR3 region is CATLAPGWKQYF. The DNA of the CDR3 is TGTGCCACACTAGCGCCCGGGTGGAAGCAGTACTTC.

Concerning this clonotype: A read error likely explains this, since a far larger clone differs by one base. The chain joins TRBV9 to TRBJ2-7, with 9 bases aligning to TRBD2. Trimming at V came to 4 bases and at J to 4 bases, leaving 9 bases not matched to a gene. Per germline, CDR1 SGDLS and CDR2 YYNGEE. CDR3 length equals 15 residues. The CDR3 reads CASSQEGLAGYEQYV. The CDR3 bases are TGTGCCAGCAGCCAAGAAGGTCTAGCGGGGTACGAGCAGTACGTC.

This clonotype was observed at least ten times. The chain has TRBV11-3 and TRBJ2-3; 15 bases agree with TRBD2. V was pared by 5 bases and J by 4 bases, with 7 bases of the junction left unmatched. CDR1 SGHNT and CDR2 YENEEA come from the germline V gene. This CDR3 has 17 residues. This chain's CDR3 is CASSPRTSGRVPDTQYF. CDR3 coding DNA: TGTGCCAGCAGCCCCAGGACTAGCGGGAGGGTTCCAGATACGCAGTATTTT.

This clonotype showed up many times. The chain uses TRBV12-3 or TRBV12-4 and TRBJ1-3; a possible D gene is TRBD1 (5 bases). There are 16 residues in the CDR3. V dropped 6 bases and J dropped 0 bases, with 15 bases sitting between them. The CDR3 coding sequence is TGTGCCAGCAGGTCAACCGGGGCCAGCTCTGGAAACACCATATATTTT. It encodes CASRSTGASSGNTIYF.

This clonotype was picked up many times. The genes are TRBV7-2 and TRBJ2-2; D is unclear. V was shortened by 5 bases and J by 4 bases, with 14 bases between the two germline ends. The CDR3 totals 15 residues. The germline CDR1 and CDR2 sequences are SGHTA and FQGNSA. The DNA for the CDR3 is TGTGCCAGCAGCGGAGAAGGGCTCGTCACCGGGGAGCTGTTTTTT. Protein: CASSGEGLVTGELFF.

The chain has TRBV19 and TRBJ2-3; 12 nucleotides agree with TRBD2. V lost 5 bases, J lost 4 bases, and 1 base stayed unmatched. The CDR3 sequence is 14 residues long. CDR1 and CDR2 (germline): LNHDA, SQIVND (reference sequence). CDR3 nucleotides: TGTGCCAGTAGTCGACTAGCGGGGGCAGATACGCAGTATTTT. Protein product: CASSRLAGADTQYF.

This clonotype was seen a handful of times. The rearrangement links TRBV30 to TRBJ2-2; TRBD2 agrees at 9 bases. V was clipped by 8 bases and J by 4 bases; unmatched bases: 17. The germline gives CDR1 GTSNPN, CDR2 SVGIG (reference sequence). This CDR3 region has 17 residues. The CDR3 nucleotides read TGTGCCCCCCCAGTTGGGCTAGCGGGACCCGGCACCGGGGAGCTGTTTTTT. Translated, it gives CAPPVGLAGPGTGELFF.

The CDR3 coding sequence is TGTGCCAGCAGCGCCGGGACCGTCGACGTCAATGAGCAGTTCTTC. Translated, it gives CASSAGTVDVNEQFF. This chain joins TRBV12-3 or TRBV12-4 and TRBJ2-1, with D perhaps TRBD1 or TRBD2 (5 bases each). V dropped 6 bases and J dropped 6 bases, with 18 bases sitting between them. The CDR3 is 15 residues long.

This clonotype was counted at least ten times. The chain has TRBV29-1 and TRBJ2-3; D uncertain. The CDR3 is made up of 15 amino acids. Germline values: CDR1 SQVTM, CDR2 ANQGSEA. V gave up 0 bases and J gave up 2 bases, with 12 bases separating them. The CDR3 DNA reads as TGCAGCGTTGAAGATCTCGGCATCTCCACAGATACGCAGTATTTT. Encoded protein: CSVEDLGISTDTQYF.

Regarding this clonotype: Mismatch with germline at one junction end may stem from a read error. The chain couples TRBV15 to TRBJ2-3, with no clear D. Germline V gene data show CDR1 as LNHNV and CDR2 as YYDKDF (reference sequence). The CDR3 has 16 residues. In DNA, the CDR3 is TGTGCCACCGGCAGAGATTTGGGTTACAACACAGATACGCAGTATTTT. Translating it yields CATGRDLGYNTDTQYF.

This clonotype was picked up many times. The chain has TRBV5-1 and TRBJ2-2, with 8 bases fitting TRBD2. The CDR3 has 16 amino acids. J gave up 6 bases and V 2 bases, and 9 bases lay outside the gene matches. Germline CDR1 is SGHRS and CDR2 is YFSETQ. Here the CDR3 reads CASSFLSGSLPGELFF. The CDR3 bases are TGCGCCAGCAGCTTCTTGAGCGGGAGTCTCCCCGGGGAGCTGTTTTTT.

A note on this clonotype: With a much larger clone just one base away, this may be a read error. The V gene is TRBV12-3 or TRBV12-4, the J gene TRBJ1-2; D uncertain. Trimming removed 3 bases from V and 2 bases from J, with 4 bases in between. The CDR3 loop spans 12 amino acids. The CDR3 spells CASSFDNYGYTF. CDR3 coding DNA: TGTGCCAGCAGTTTTGACAACTATGGCTACACCTTC.